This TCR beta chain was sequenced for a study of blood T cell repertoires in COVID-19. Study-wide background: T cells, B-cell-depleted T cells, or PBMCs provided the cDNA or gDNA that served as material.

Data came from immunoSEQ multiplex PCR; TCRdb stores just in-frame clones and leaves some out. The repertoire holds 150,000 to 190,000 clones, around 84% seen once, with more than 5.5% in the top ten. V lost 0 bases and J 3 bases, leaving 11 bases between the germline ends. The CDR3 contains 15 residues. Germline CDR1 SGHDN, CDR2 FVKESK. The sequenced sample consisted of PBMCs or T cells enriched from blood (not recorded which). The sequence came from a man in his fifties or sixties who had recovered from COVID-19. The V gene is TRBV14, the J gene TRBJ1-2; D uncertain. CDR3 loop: CASSQEVGFYYGYTF. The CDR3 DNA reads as TGTGCCAGCAGCCAAGAGGTCGGTTTTTACTATGGCTACACCTTC.